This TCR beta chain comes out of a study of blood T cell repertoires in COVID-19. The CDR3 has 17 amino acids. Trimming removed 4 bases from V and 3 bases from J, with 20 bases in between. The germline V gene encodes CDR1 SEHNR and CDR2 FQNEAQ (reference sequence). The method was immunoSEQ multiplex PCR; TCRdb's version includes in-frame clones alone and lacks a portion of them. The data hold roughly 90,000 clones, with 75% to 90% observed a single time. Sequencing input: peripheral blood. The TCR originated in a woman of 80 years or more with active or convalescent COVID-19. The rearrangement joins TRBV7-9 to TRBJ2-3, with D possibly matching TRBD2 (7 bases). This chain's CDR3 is CASSSKFGGRATDTQYF. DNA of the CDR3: TGTGCCAGCAGCTCGAAATTCGGGGGGCGCGCAACAGATACGCAGTATTTT.